This TCR beta chain was identified during a study of regulatory T cells in long-lasting Graves disease. Study at large: Over 5 years of antithyroid drugs with positive TSH receptor antibodies was taken to mean persistent Graves' disease. Study results and caveats: Preferential use of TRBV28, TRBJ1-2 and TRBJ2-5 was seen in persistent disease.

Stated time point: persistent/refractory GD, antithyroid drugs over 5 years with positive TRAb. From PBMCs, RNA was extracted and then used to make the TCR library. Germline assignment: CDR1 MNHGY and CDR2 SVAAGI. Trimming shortened V by 3 bases and J by 8 bases, and 16 bases separated the two germline ends. The length of the CDR3 is 15 residues. On this clonotype: Its antigen remains unidentified.

Arm-PCR of CDR3 regions with iRepertoire HTBI primers generated TCR beta libraries. TCRdb fed the multiplex PCR reads into MiXCR, producing one record per CDR3 protein. This sample has roughly 400,000 distinct CDR3 sequences, with about 21% found just once. This clonotype originated in a female donor with Graves disease. The specimen comprised peripheral blood mononuclear cells (PBMCs), sampled when the disease was refractory, from a patient treated with antithyroid drugs. The V and J genes are TRBV6-9 and TRBJ1-4; a possible D gene is TRBD1 (5 bases). The CDR3 DNA sequence: TGTGCCAGCAGTTACTCTGGGGGGGATTTGGAAAAACTGTTTTTT. It specifies CASSYSGGDLEKLFF.